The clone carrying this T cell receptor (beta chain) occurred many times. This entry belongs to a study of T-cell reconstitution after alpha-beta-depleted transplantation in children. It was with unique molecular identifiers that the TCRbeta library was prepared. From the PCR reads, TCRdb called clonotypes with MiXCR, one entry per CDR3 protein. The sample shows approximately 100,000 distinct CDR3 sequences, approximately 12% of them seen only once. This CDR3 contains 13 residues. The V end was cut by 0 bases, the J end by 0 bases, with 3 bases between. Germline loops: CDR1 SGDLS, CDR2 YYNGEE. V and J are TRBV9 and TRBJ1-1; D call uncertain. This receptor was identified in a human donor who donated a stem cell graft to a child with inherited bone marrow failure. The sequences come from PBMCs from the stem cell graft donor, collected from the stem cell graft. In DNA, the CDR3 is TGTGCCAGCAGCGTAGGGATGAACACTGAAGCTTTCTTT. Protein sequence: CASSVGMNTEAFF.